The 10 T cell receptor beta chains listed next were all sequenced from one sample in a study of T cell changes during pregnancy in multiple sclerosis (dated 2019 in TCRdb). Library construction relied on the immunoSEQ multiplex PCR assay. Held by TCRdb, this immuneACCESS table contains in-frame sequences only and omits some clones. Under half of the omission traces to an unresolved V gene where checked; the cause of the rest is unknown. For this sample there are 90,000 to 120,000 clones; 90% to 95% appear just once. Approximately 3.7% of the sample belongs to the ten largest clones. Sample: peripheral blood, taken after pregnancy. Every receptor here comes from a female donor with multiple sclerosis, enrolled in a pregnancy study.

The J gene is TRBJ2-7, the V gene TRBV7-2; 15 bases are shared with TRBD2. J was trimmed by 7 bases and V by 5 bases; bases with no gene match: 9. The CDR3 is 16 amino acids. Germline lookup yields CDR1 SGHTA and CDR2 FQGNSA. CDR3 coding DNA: TGTGCCAGCAGCCTCTGGACTAGCGGGGGGGCGAGGGAGCAGTACTTC. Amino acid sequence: CASSLWTSGGAREQYF.

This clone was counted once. CDR3 residues: CASSDREAPMNTEAFF. DNA of the CDR3: TGTGCCAGCAGCGACAGGGAGGCACCGATGAACACTGAAGCTTTCTTT. V and J are TRBV2 and TRBJ1-1, with 7 bases aligning to TRBD1. The V and J ends lost 6 bases and 0 bases, in that order; junction bases with no gene match: 10. Germline V lookup: CDR1 SNHLY, CDR2 FYNNEI. The CDR3 consists of 16 residues.

The CDR3 reads CASLDRDLFIGLFF. CDR3 sequence (DNA): TGCGCCAGCTTGGACAGGGATTTATTTATCGGTCTGTTTTTT. The chain has TRBV10-1 and TRBJ2-2; 8 nucleotides match TRBD1. CDR1 is WNHNN, CDR2 SYGVQD, per germline (reference sequence). The CDR3 extends over 14 amino acids. Trimming took 8 bases from V and 14 from J; bases not matched to a gene: 16.

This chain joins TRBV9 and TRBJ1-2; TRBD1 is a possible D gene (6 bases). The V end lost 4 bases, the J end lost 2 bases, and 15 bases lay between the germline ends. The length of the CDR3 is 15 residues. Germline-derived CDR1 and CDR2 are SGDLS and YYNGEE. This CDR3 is CASSIRTEGNYGYTF. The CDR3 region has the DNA TGTGCCAGCAGCATCCGGACAGAGGGGAACTATGGCTACACCTTC.

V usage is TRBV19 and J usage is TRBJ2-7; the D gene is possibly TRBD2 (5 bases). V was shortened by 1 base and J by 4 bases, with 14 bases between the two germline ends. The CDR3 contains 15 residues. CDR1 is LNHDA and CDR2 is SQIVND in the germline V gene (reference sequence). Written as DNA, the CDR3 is TGTGCCAGTAGTATAGTTTACAGTTGGAGGTACGAGCAGTACTTC. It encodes CASSIVYSWRYEQYF.

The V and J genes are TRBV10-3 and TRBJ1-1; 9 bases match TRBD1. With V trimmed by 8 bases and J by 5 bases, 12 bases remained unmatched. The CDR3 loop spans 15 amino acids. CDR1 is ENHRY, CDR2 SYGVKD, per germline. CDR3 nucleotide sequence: TGTGCCATCCTGGACGAGGGACAGGGAGGGACTGAAGCTTTCTTT. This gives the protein CAILDEGQGGTEAFF.

The CDR3 spells CAWRRRQGAGLSEAFF. The CDR3, as DNA: TGTGCCTGGAGACGCCGCCAGGGGGCGGGCCTCTCTGAAGCTTTCTTT. The rearrangement uses TRBV30 and TRBJ1-1; TRBD1 agrees at 8 bases. V shed 3 bases, J shed 6 bases, and the junction held 15 bases outside the gene matches. The germline gives CDR1 GTSNPN, CDR2 SVGIG (reference sequence). CDR3 length equals 16 residues.

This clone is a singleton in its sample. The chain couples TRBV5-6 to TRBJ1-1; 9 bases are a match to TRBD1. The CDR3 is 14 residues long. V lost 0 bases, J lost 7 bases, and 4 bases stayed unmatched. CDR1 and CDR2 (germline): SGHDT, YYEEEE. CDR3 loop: CASSLGQGVNEAFF. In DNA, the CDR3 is TGTGCCAGCAGCTTGGGACAGGGGGTTAATGAAGCTTTCTTT.

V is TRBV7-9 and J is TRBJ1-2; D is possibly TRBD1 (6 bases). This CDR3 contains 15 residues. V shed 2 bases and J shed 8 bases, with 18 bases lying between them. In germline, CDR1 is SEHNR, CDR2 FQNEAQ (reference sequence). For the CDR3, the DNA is TGTGCCAGCAGCTTAACAATACAGGGAAGAGAGGGCTACACCTTC. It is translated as CASSLTIQGREGYTF.

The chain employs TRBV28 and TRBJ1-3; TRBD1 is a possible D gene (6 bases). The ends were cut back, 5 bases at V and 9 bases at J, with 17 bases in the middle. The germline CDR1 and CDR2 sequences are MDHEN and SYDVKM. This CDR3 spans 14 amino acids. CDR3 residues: CASSGTGKVATIYF. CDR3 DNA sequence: TGTGCCAGCAGTGGTACAGGGAAAGTCGCCACCATATATTTT.